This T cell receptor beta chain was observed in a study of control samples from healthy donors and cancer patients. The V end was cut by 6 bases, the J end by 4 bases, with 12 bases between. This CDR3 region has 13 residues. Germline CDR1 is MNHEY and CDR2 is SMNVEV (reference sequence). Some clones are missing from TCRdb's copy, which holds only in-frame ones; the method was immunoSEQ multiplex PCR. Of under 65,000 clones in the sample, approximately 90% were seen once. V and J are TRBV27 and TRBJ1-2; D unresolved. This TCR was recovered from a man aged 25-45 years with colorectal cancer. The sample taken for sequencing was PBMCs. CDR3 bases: TGTGCCAGCAGCCTTGGGGATGGCTATGGCTACACCTTC. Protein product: CASSLGDGYGYTF.